The next 10 T cell receptor beta chains were all read from a single sample in a study of T cell clonality in common variable immunodeficiency. The data were produced by immunoSEQ multiplex PCR, yet TCRdb's version contains in-frame clones alone and is incomplete. The repertoire yields approximately 40,000 clones, none seen only once; the top ten contain about 9.9%. The sequencing input was peripheral blood mononuclear cells. These TCRs come from a person aged 18 to 75 in good health.

This clone was detected a few times. The read terminates 3 residues ahead of where the CDR3 ends, so the germline J gene completes it. This chain connects TRBV11-2 to TRBJ2-1, with D perhaps matching TRBD1 (6 bases). The CDR3 has 13 residues. Trimming left V 5 bases short and J 6 bases short, with 11 bases between. Looked up from germline, CDR1 is SGHAT and CDR2 is FQNNGV. The CDR3 region is CASSIDRLNEQFF. The part of the CDR3 DNA that was read is TGTGCCAGCAGCATCGACAGGCTCAATGAG.

This clone was seen a few times. The read terminates 3 residues before the CDR3 end, so the remaining end is supplied by the germline J gene. This sequence joins TRBV7-2 and TRBJ1-1; the D gene is possibly TRBD1 (5 bases). CDR3 size: 14 residues. From germline, CDR1 is SGHTA and CDR2 FQGNSA. The V gene lost 5 bases and the J gene lost 4 bases, with 14 bases spanning the gap. The CDR3 bases that were read are TGTGCCAGCAGCGCAGAAGGGGCAAGCACTGAA. It is translated as CASSAEGASTE. The full CDR3 protein reads CASSAEGASTEAFF.

This clone was counted many times. The CDR3 end is not reached by the read, which stops 3 residues before it; the germline J gene fills it in. The chain employs TRBV12-3 or TRBV12-4 and TRBJ2-1; TRBD2 matches at 7 bases. CDR3 size: 16 residues. After removal of 3 bases from V and 5 bases from J, the junction contained 10 bases not matched to a gene. CDR3 region: CASSLPPASGHNEQFF. The covered CDR3 bases are TGTGCCAGCAGTTTGCCCCCCGCTAGCGGTCACAATGAG.

On this clone: The read terminates 3 residues before the CDR3 end, so the remaining end is supplied by the germline J gene. The rearrangement links TRBV19 to TRBJ2-1; 9 bases line up with TRBD1. Per germline, CDR1 LNHDA and CDR2 SQIVND (reference sequence). The CDR3 spans 17 residues. V shed 9 bases, J shed 2 bases, and the junction held 14 bases outside the gene matches. CDR3 loop: CASQGQGTGGPYNEQFF. The sequenced CDR3 bases are TGTGCCAGCCAAGGACAGGGGACGGGAGGCCCCTACAATGAG.

This clone came up many times. The CDR3 end is not reached by the read, which stops 3 residues before it; the germline J gene fills it in. This chain links TRBV18 with TRBJ1-1; TRBD1 agrees at 7 bases. J was trimmed by 4 bases and V by 5 bases; bases with no gene match: 10. Germline CDR1 KGHSH, CDR2 LQKENI. The CDR3 runs 15 residues. CDR3 protein: CASSATGLGLTEAFF. CDR3 DNA (partial): TGTGCCAGCTCAGCGACAGGGTTGGGGCTCACTGAA.

This clone appeared many times. Read data end 3 residues before the CDR3 end; the end is taken from the germline J gene. The rearrangement uses TRBV23-1 and TRBJ1-1; no clear D gene. TRBV23-1 has ORF status, its function being uncertain. CDR3 length: 8 amino acids. The covered CDR3 bases are TGCGCCGGTACTCCA. Its protein product is CAGTP. The whole CDR3 is CAGTPAFF.

There are many counts of this clone. Sequencing ends 3 residues short of the CDR3 end; the germline J gene provides the rest. The chain couples TRBV2 to TRBJ2-5; possible D gene TRBD2, 5 bases. Looked up from germline, CDR1 is SNHLY and CDR2 is FYNNEI. The CDR3 has 14 residues. Deletions cut 5 bases from V and 1 base from J, with 11 bases between. This CDR3 reads CASSQLERQETQYF. CDR3 DNA (partial): TGTGCCAGCAGTCAACTAGAGCGCCAAGAGACC.

In its sample, this clone was seen a few times. A much larger clonotype is one base distant, so this may be a read error. The CDR3 extends 3 residues past the end of the read, so its final part is completed from the germline J gene. This chain connects TRBV7-9 to TRBJ2-3, with D possibly matching TRBD2 (6 bases). CDR1 SEHNR and CDR2 FQNEAQ come from the germline V gene (reference sequence). The CDR3 sequence is 14 residues long. CDR3 DNA (partial): TGTGCCAGCGGCTTACTGGGGGGAGCAGATACG. Translating it yields CASGLLGGADT. The full CDR3 protein reads CASGLLGGADTQYF.

In its sample, this clone was seen many times. The read ends 3 residues before the CDR3 terminus; that terminus is restored from the germline J gene. V is TRBV2 and J is TRBJ2-4, with D possibly matching TRBD2 (6 bases). The CDR3 consists of 15 residues. Trimming removed 8 bases at V and 3 bases at J, with 17 bases between. The V gene's germline CDR1 is SNHLY and CDR2 FYNNEI. CDR3 region: CASGGWESGKNIQYF. CDR3 bases read: TGTGCCAGCGGGGGGTGGGAGAGTGGCAAAAACATT.

There are many counts of this clone. The read halts 3 residues ahead of the CDR3 end, with the missing end drawn from the germline J gene. V usage is TRBV30 and J usage is TRBJ1-5; a possible D gene is TRBD1 (6 bases). The germline V and J ends were trimmed by 2 bases and 4 bases, with 15 bases remaining between them. Per the germline V gene, CDR1 is GTSNPN and CDR2 is SVGIG (reference sequence). The CDR3 covers 15 residues. The covered CDR3 bases are TGTGCCTGGAGTATTAGAGGGGGGGTAAATCAGCCC. Amino acids: CAWSIRGGVNQP. The full CDR3 is CAWSIRGGVNQPQHF.